A single sample is the source of the 25 T cell receptor beta chains below, sequenced in a study of identical twins. TCRdb redid the calling of the 5' RACE reads with MiXCR, one entry per CDR3 protein. The sample lists 250,000 or so distinct CDR3 sequences, over 9.5% occurring once. This sample also appeared in a second study, on yellow fever vaccine responses in identical twins.

The sample comprised memory (CD45RO+) T cells sorted from blood. These receptors all stem from a woman aged 18-35 years in good health.

This clonotype occurred many times. The CDR3 DNA reads TGTGCCAGCAGCTTAGGACAGAACAATGAGCAGTTCTTC. As protein: CASSLGQNNEQFF. The V and J genes are TRBV7-9 and TRBJ2-1, with a tentative D call TRBD1 (5 bases). CDR1 and CDR2 (germline): SEHNR, FQNEAQ (reference sequence). Trimming left V 1 base short and J 5 bases short, with 6 bases between. This CDR3 is built from 13 residues.

In its sample, this clonotype was seen a few times. This CDR3 reads CASSVAGVTDTQYF. CDR3 bases: TGTGCCAGCAGCGTAGCGGGGGTCACAGATACGCAGTATTTT. V is TRBV9 and J is TRBJ2-3; TRBD2 is a possible D gene (6 bases). CDR1 is SGDLS, CDR2 YYNGEE, per germline. The CDR3 spans 14 residues. V shed 0 bases and J shed 2 bases, with 7 bases lying between them.

The chain joins TRBV5-1 to TRBJ2-4; D remains ambiguous. The CDR3 is 14 residues long. CDR1 and CDR2 from the germline V gene are SGHRS and YFSETQ. Trimming took 4 bases from V and 5 from J, leaving 13 bases between them. CDR3 sequence: CASSPPGQENIQYF. DNA of the CDR3: TGCGCCAGCAGCCCCCCGGGTCAGGAAAACATTCAGTACTTC.

The table lists this clonotype with a few counts. The chain uses TRBV20-1 and TRBJ2-2; perhaps TRBD1 as D (5 bases). V lost 0 bases to trimming and J lost 0 bases, with 14 bases between them. CDR3 length equals 17 residues. Per germline, CDR1 DFQATT and CDR2 SNEGSKA (reference sequence). CDR3 region: CSARDPSAGPNTGELFF. CDR3 in DNA: TGCAGTGCTAGAGATCCGTCCGCAGGGCCGAACACCGGGGAGCTGTTTTTT.

The chain recombines TRBV15 with TRBJ2-3; D not certain. Trimming cost V 0 bases and J 0 bases, with 10 bases left between them. The CDR3 consists of 16 residues. CDR1 is LNHNV and CDR2 is YYDKDF in the germline V gene (reference sequence). This CDR3 reads CATSRDGFSSTDTQYF. In nucleotides, the CDR3 is TGTGCCACCAGCAGAGATGGGTTTTCTAGCACAGATACGCAGTATTTT.

This clonotype was observed at least ten times. The chain recombines TRBV9 with TRBJ2-2, with unresolved D. The V end was cut by 0 bases, the J end by 4 bases, with 4 bases between. Germline V gives CDR1 SGDLS, CDR2 YYNGEE. This CDR3 contains 13 residues. In DNA form, the CDR3 reads TGTGCCAGCAGCGTAGACGGCACCGGGGAGCTGTTTTTT. It yields the protein CASSVDGTGELFF.

The CDR3 bases are TGTGCCAGCAGCTTAGCGCCCACAGGGTACGGCGAGCAGTACTTC. Translation gives CASSLAPTGYGEQYF. The rearrangement uses TRBV7-9 and TRBJ2-7; possible D gene TRBD1, 6 bases. Per the germline V gene, CDR1 is SEHNR and CDR2 is FQNEAQ (reference sequence). This CDR3 region has 15 residues. With 0 bases removed from V and 6 bases from J, the gap between germline ends came to 15 bases.

The V and J genes are TRBV24-1 and TRBJ2-1; 8 nucleotides agree with TRBD2. Trimming at V came to 5 bases and at J to 9 bases, leaving 5 bases not matched to a gene. The CDR3 loop spans 13 amino acids. Germline loops: CDR1 KGHDR, CDR2 SFDVKD. CDR3 in DNA: TGTGCCACCAGTGTCGGGGGGGCAGGTGAGCAGTTCTTC. It translates to CATSVGGAGEQFF.

The V and J genes are TRBV20-1 and TRBJ2-7, with D unclear. Trimming took off 3 bases at V and 3 bases at J, with 15 bases between the two ends. The germline gives CDR1 DFQATT, CDR2 SNEGSKA (reference sequence). The CDR3 contains 14 residues. CDR3 coding DNA: TGCAGTGCTAGGAGCGCCGACATCTTCTACGAGCAGTACTTC. Translation: CSARSADIFYEQYF.

The chain links TRBV10-3 to TRBJ2-6; no clear D. Trimming took off 7 bases at V and 0 bases at J, with 7 bases between the two ends. This CDR3 contains 14 residues. The germline gives CDR1 ENHRY, CDR2 SYGVKD. The CDR3 region is CAITGGSGANVLTF. DNA for the CDR3: TGTGCCATCACGGGCGGCTCTGGGGCCAACGTCCTGACTTTC.

This clonotype was counted ten times or more. The V gene is TRBV29-1, the J gene TRBJ1-1, with D unresolved. The ends were cut back, 1 base at V and 0 bases at J, with 6 bases in the middle. The CDR3 sequence is 13 residues long. The V gene's germline CDR1 is SQVTM and CDR2 ANQGSEA. CDR3: CSVEGRMNTEAFF. For the CDR3, the DNA is TGCAGCGTTGAAGGCCGGATGAACACTGAAGCTTTCTTT. Together with reference TRBV29-1 and TRBJ1-1, the CDR3 gives the full variable domain: SAVISQKPSRDICQRGTSLTIQCQVDSQVTMMFWYRQQPGQSLTLIATANQGSEATYESGFVIDKFPISRPNLTFSTLTVSNMSPEDSSIYLCSVEGRMNTEAFFGQGTRLTVV.

V and J are TRBV5-5 and TRBJ2-7, with no clear D. Germline-derived CDR1 and CDR2 are SGHKS and YYEKEE (reference sequence). The CDR3 sequence is 12 residues long. The V gene lost 0 bases and the J gene lost 6 bases, with 7 bases spanning the gap. CDR3 DNA: TGTGCCAGCAGCTTGGAGGGTGCCGAGCAGTACTTC. As protein: CASSLEGAEQYF.

This clonotype was seen a few times. This chain connects TRBV6-1 to TRBJ1-2, with TRBD1 matching 8 bases. Germline CDR1 MNHNS, CDR2 SASEGT. V was clipped by 5 bases and J by 7 bases; unmatched bases: 9. The CDR3 length is 14 residues. The CDR3 DNA is TGTGCCAGCAGTACGGGACAGGTCGCGAGTGGCTACACCTTC. Residues: CASSTGQVASGYTF.

In the case of this clonotype: A junction boundary mismatches the germline segment, possibly from a read error. The V and J genes are TRBV20-1 and TRBJ1-1; no firm D call. The CDR3 totals 13 residues. CDR1 is DFQATT and CDR2 is SNEGSKA in the germline V gene (reference sequence). CDR3 sequence (DNA): TGCAGTGCCAGAGAGTTCGGGAACACTGAAGCTTTCTTT. Translated, it gives CSAREFGNTEAFF.

The chain employs TRBV12-3 or TRBV12-4 and TRBJ2-3; 8 positions agree with TRBD2. Trimming at V came to 4 bases and at J to 4 bases, leaving 7 bases not matched to a gene. The CDR3 is 15 amino acids. The CDR3 nucleotides are TGTGCCAGCAGTTGGGGACTAGGAGGTTCAGATACGCAGTATTTT. Protein: CASSWGLGGSDTQYF.

This clonotype was recorded at least ten times. The chain has TRBV7-9 and TRBJ2-7, with no clear D. V lost 5 bases and J lost 0, with 14 bases in between. This CDR3 has 15 amino acids. Germline CDR1 is SEHNR and CDR2 is FQNEAQ (reference sequence). This CDR3 is CASSPRQVGSYEQYF. The CDR3 nucleotides are TGTGCCAGCAGCCCACGCCAGGTGGGCTCCTACGAGCAGTACTTC.

This chain connects TRBV7-3 to TRBJ2-3, with 9 bases fitting TRBD2. This CDR3 region has 18 residues. CDR1 SGHTA and CDR2 FQGTGA come from the germline V gene. Germline trimming cut 4 bases from V and 2 bases from J; bases unmatched to any gene: 13. The CDR3 nucleotides are TGTGCCAGCAGCTCGGGATTCCATGCGGGGGGGCCCACAGATACGCAGTATTTT. Residues: CASSSGFHAGGPTDTQYF.

This clonotype was observed a handful of times. This CDR3 is CSGTGQSSYNEQFF. The DNA for the CDR3 is TGCAGTGGCACAGGGCAGAGCTCCTACAATGAGCAGTTCTTC. The rearrangement joins TRBV20-1 to TRBJ2-1, with D perhaps TRBD1 (6 bases). The CDR3 is made up of 14 amino acids. Between the trimmed V and J ends, which lost 7 bases and 0 bases, there was a span of 13 bases. CDR1 is DFQATT and CDR2 is SNEGSKA in the germline V gene (reference sequence).

The rearrangement joins TRBV12-5 to TRBJ2-1, with D maybe TRBD1 (5 bases). The CDR3 length is 13 residues. V was cut by 1 base and J by 6 bases, with 7 bases left in between. Germline V gives CDR1 LGHNT, CDR2 FRNRAP. For the CDR3, the DNA is TGTGCTAGTGGTTTGGGCCAGGGCAATGAGCAGTTCTTC. Protein product: CASGLGQGNEQFF.

This chain connects TRBV27 to TRBJ2-1; 8 bases agree with TRBD2. The CDR3 runs 12 residues. Germline lookup yields CDR1 MNHEY and CDR2 SMNVEV (reference sequence). After removal of 3 bases from V and 9 bases from J, the junction contained 1 base not matched to a gene. The CDR3 sequence: CASSFREGEQFF. The CDR3 DNA follows: TGTGCCAGCAGTTTCCGGGAGGGTGAGCAGTTCTTC.

This clonotype has just a few counts. The chain combines TRBV4-3 with TRBJ2-5, with unresolved D. V was pared by 3 bases and J by 1 base, with 9 bases between. This CDR3 comprises 14 residues. CDR1 and CDR2 (germline): LGHNA, YSLEER. The CDR3 protein is CASSQTTVQETQYF. CDR3 DNA sequence: TGCGCCAGCAGCCAGACGACGGTCCAAGAGACCCAGTACTTC.

The gene calls are TRBV28 and TRBJ2-3, with D hard to call. The CDR3 covers 15 residues. The V gene's germline CDR1 is MDHEN and CDR2 SYDVKM. V gave up 1 base and J gave up 5 bases, with 13 bases separating them. CDR3 in amino acids: CASSLSRLGVDTQYF. As DNA, the CDR3 is TGTGCCAGCAGTTTATCACGGTTAGGTGTAGATACGCAGTATTTT.

The chain carries TRBV20-1 and TRBJ2-7, with D tentatively TRBD2 (5 bases). The V end was cut by 6 bases, the J end by 3 bases, with 6 bases between. The CDR3 extends over 10 amino acids. The V gene's germline CDR1 is DFQATT and CDR2 SNEGSKA (reference sequence). DNA for the CDR3: TGCAGTGCCCGGGACTACGAGCAGTACTTC. It encodes CSARDYEQYF.

Ten or more counts support this clonotype. The chain carries TRBV7-8 and TRBJ2-3; no definite D call. Per the germline V gene, CDR1 is SGHVS and CDR2 is FQNEAQ. This CDR3 comprises 14 residues. With 1 base removed from V and 0 bases from J, the gap between germline ends came to 5 bases. The CDR3 region has the DNA TGTGCCAGCAGCTTAGAGGCTAGCACAGATACGCAGTATTTT. Translating it yields CASSLEASTDTQYF.

The chain joins TRBV7-8 to TRBJ2-3; no clear D gene. The V gene lost 1 base and the J gene lost 5 bases, with 7 bases spanning the gap. Germline V gene sequence: CDR1 SGHVS, CDR2 FQNEAQ. The CDR3 totals 13 residues. The DNA of the CDR3 is TGTGCCAGCAGCTTAGTAGTTGGAGATACGCAGTATTTT. Residues: CASSLVVGDTQYF.